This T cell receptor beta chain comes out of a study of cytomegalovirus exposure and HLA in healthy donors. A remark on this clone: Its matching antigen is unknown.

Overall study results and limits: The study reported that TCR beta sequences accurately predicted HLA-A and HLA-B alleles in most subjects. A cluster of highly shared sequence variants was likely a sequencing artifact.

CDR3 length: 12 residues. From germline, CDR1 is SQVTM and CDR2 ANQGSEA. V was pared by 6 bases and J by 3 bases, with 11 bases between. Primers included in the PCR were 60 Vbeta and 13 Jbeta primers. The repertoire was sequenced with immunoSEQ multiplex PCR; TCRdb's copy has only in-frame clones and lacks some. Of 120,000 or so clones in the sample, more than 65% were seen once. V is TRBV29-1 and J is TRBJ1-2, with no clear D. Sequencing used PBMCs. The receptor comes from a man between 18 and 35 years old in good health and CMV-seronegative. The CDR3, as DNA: TGCAGCGTGAGTGCCGGGGACTATGGCTACACCTTC. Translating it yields CSVSAGDYGYTF.